Listed below are T cell receptor delta chains from one sample, sequenced in a study of Vδ1+ human thymocytes. TCRdb used CATT to re-call clones from the multiplex PCR reads. The sample has just under 55,000 delta-chain clones; more than 15% are singletons. Sequencing was performed on Vdelta1+ gamma-delta thymocytes from the thymus. These receptors were obtained from a boy under two years old who had congenital heart surgery. Both conserved end residues are part of each CDR3. The order of the fields is CDR3 length, clone size, V gene, D gene, J gene, CDR3 protein, CDR3 DNA. A D gene is named only where the DNA matches it firmly. Only part of the rows carry a size: once, few, many, or a class if the clone is expanded.

16	few	TRDV1	TRDD3	TRDJ1	CALRLRLGEVTDKLIF	TGTGCTCTACGATTACGGCTGGGGGAGGTCACCGATAAACTCATCTTT
20	few	TRDV1	.	TRDJ1	CALGEPSYIMGDIQSDKLIF	TGTGCTCTTGGGGAGCCTTCCTACATAATGGGGGATATTCAGTCCGATAAACTCATCTTT
21	.	TRDV1	.	TRDJ1	CALGLPSHQTWGPTYTDKLIF	TGTGCTCTTGGGTTACCTTCCCACCAGACCTGGGGGCCAACCTACACCGATAAACTCATCTTT
18	.	TRDV1	TRDD3	TRDJ1	CALVNRSRDTGYTDKLIF	TGTGCTCTTGTCAACCGGAGTAGGGATACTGGGTACACCGATAAACTCATCTTT
22	.	TRDV1	TRDD3	TRDJ1	CALGESNSLLHWGRRGTDKLIF	TGTGCTCTTGGGGAATCCAACTCCCTACTACACTGGGGGCGGAGGGGGACCGATAAACTCATCTTT
21	few	TRDV1	TRDD3	TRDJ1	CALGTLPTFLLGDTLMDKLIF	TGTGCTCTTGGGACCCTTCCTACCTTTCTACTGGGGGATACGCTTATGGATAAACTCATCTTT
18	.	TRDV1	.	TRDJ1	CALGENLPNLLGEPPLIF	TGTGCTCTTGGGGAAAACCTTCCTAACTTACTGGGGGAGCCGCCACTCATCTTT
15	.	TRDV1	TRDD3	TRDJ1	CALGEPLLGDMRLIF	TGTGCTCTTGGGGAACCCTTACTGGGGGATATGCGTCTCATCTTT
16	.	TRDV1	.	TRDJ1	CALGIYRGEVTDKLIF	TGTGCTCTTGGAATATACCGCGGGGAAGTGACCGATAAACTCATCTTT
18	.	TRDV2	.	TRDJ1	CACDTDPTTAGAPDKLIF	TGTGCCTGTGACACCGATCCTACCACGGCTGGGGCGCCCGATAAACTCATCTTT
23	few	TRDV1	TRDD3	TRDJ1	CALGEPNFRLIGYVATYTDKLIF	TGTGCTCTTGGGGAGCCCAACTTCCGTCTTATTGGATACGTGGCTACTTACACCGATAAACTCATCTTT
19	.	TRDV1	.	TRDJ1	CALGEDRIQGDVGTDKLIF	TGTGCTCTTGGGGAAGATCGTATCCAGGGGGACGTCGGCACCGATAAACTCATCTTT
21	few	TRDV1	.	TRDJ1	CALGERNPPHRPRPYTDKLIF	TGTGCTCTTGGGGAAAGGAATCCTCCCCACCGACCTCGCCCGTACACCGATAAACTCATCTTT
20	few	TRDV1	TRDD3	TRDJ1	CALGEYSTGARSPHTDKLIF	TGTGCTCTTGGGGAATACTCAACTGGGGCCCGGAGCCCCCACACCGATAAACTCATCTTT